This passage covers 15 T cell receptor beta chains from one sample sequenced in a study of shared clonotypes between healthy human individuals (dated by TCRdb to the early 2020s). Library preparation employed the immunoSEQ multiplex PCR assay. Imported from immuneACCESS, the table was reduced by TCRdb to in-frame sequences with V and J called. These copies leave out some clones; in studies compared against another copy, an unresolved V gene accounts for under half, and the cause of the remainder is not known. The sample table holds more than 2,000,000 clones, of which approximately 95% were seen once. The biggest ten clones account for around 0.4% of the sample. The sequenced material came from naive CD4+ T cells from PBMCs. Taken with the paper, the label for cell subset or site translates to: CD45RA+ positively selected. The receptors come from a man in his late teens or twenties in good health. Some clones in this sample may be carry-over from other donors' samples.

The chain couples TRBV7-3 to TRBJ1-1; D gene ambiguous. Germline lookup yields CDR1 SGHTA and CDR2 FQGTGA. Between the trimmed V and J ends, which lost 5 bases and 2 bases, there was a span of 9 bases. The length of the CDR3 is 13 residues. The CDR3 here is CASSREGNTEAFF. The DNA of the CDR3 is TGTGCCAGCAGCCGAGAGGGTAACACTGAAGCTTTCTTT. Filled out from reference TRBV7-3 and TRBJ1-1, the complete variable domain reads GAGVSQTPSNKVTEKGKYVELRCDPISGHTALYWYRQSLGQGPEFLIYFQGTGAADDSGLPNDRFFAVRPEGSVSTLKIQRTERGDSAVYLCASSREGNTEAFFGQGTRLTVV.

J is TRBJ2-1 and V is TRBV5-8; 7 bases are shared with TRBD1. The germline V gene has CDR1 SGHTS and CDR2 YDEGEE. The CDR3 runs to 15 residues. Trimming at V came to 4 bases and at J to 12 bases, leaving 16 bases not matched to a gene. CDR3 sequence: CASSNDRDPPDRQFF. The CDR3 DNA follows: TGTGCCAGCAGCAACGACAGGGATCCCCCCGATCGGCAGTTCTTC.

This chain links TRBV6-1 with TRBJ2-2, with TRBD2 matching over 10 bases. Germline-derived CDR1 and CDR2 are MNHNS and SASEGT. This CDR3 has 15 amino acids. The J segment lost 2 bases and the V segment lost 6 bases, leaving 3 bases of the junction unmatched. The CDR3 DNA reads TGTGCCAGCAGGGCTAGCGGGGGTAACACCGGGGAGCTGTTTTTT. Its translation is CASRASGGNTGELFF.

The rearrangement uses TRBV7-3 and TRBJ1-1; a weak D match, TRBD1 (5 bases). The CDR3 is made up of 15 amino acids. Germline V gene lookup returns CDR1 SGHTA and CDR2 FQGTGA. Trimming took off 1 base at V and 4 bases at J, with 13 bases between the two ends. The CDR3 nucleotides read TGTGCCAGCAGCTTAAATGGGGGAGGAGGCACTGAAGCTTTCTTT. Translation gives CASSLNGGGGTEAFF.

This chain joins TRBV10-2 and TRBJ2-3; TRBD2 matches at 10 bases. CDR1 WSHSY and CDR2 SAAADI come from the germline V gene. CDR3 length: 14 residues. V lost 6 bases to trimming and J lost 2 bases; unmatched junction nucleotides: 2. The CDR3 protein is CASRSGRATDTQYF. Here the CDR3 DNA reads TGCGCCAGCAGGAGCGGGAGGGCCACAGATACGCAGTATTTT.

V is TRBV5-1 and J is TRBJ2-3; a possible D gene is TRBD2 (8 bases). The CDR3 contains 17 residues. The germline V and J ends were trimmed by 4 bases and 0 bases, with 18 bases remaining between them. CDR1 and CDR2 from the germline V gene are SGHRS and YFSETQ. In DNA, the CDR3 is TGCGCCAGCAGCGCGGGGGGACAGAAACTTAGCACAGATACGCAGTATTTT. Its protein product is CASSAGGQKLSTDTQYF.

V gene TRBV4-1 combines with J gene TRBJ2-2; 11 bases agree with TRBD2. CDR1 is MGHRA and CDR2 is YSYEKL in the germline V gene. J was trimmed by 7 bases and V by 1 base; bases with no gene match: 8. The CDR3 loop spans 17 amino acids. The CDR3 DNA is TGCGCCAGCAGCCAAGCGGGTAGCGGGAGGGGGATCGGGGAGCTGTTTTTT. This translates into CASSQAGSGRGIGELFF.

As regards this clone: Other DNA sequences in the sample encode the same CDR3. The V gene is TRBV7-2, the J gene TRBJ1-1; weak D call: TRBD1 (6 bases). This CDR3 has 15 amino acids. V was trimmed by 1 base and J by 1 base, leaving 10 bases between them. Germline V gives CDR1 SGHTA, CDR2 FQGNSA. CDR3 nucleotide sequence: TGTGCCAGCAGCTTAGTTGGGGGCGGGAACACTGAAGCTTTCTTT. Its translation: CASSLVGGGNTEAFF.

This clone appeared once. The CDR3 coding sequence is TGCGCCAGCAGCCAAGGGATCCGGGACAGGCAAATGAACACTGAAGCTTTCTTT. This codes for CASSQGIRDRQMNTEAFF. This chain links TRBV4-1 with TRBJ1-1; 8 nucleotides agree with TRBD1. CDR1 MGHRA and CDR2 YSYEKL come from the germline V gene. J was trimmed by 0 bases and V by 1 base; bases with no gene match: 10. The CDR3 consists of 18 residues.

This rearrangement joins TRBV2 to TRBJ2-1; TRBD2 agrees at 9 bases. Trimming removed 4 bases from V and 9 bases from J; junction bases left unmatched: 4. CDR1 and CDR2 (germline): SNHLY, FYNNEI. The CDR3 sequence is 13 residues long. CDR3 sequence reads: CASSGGLASEQFF. Written as DNA, the CDR3 is TGTGCCAGCAGTGGGGGACTAGCATCTGAGCAGTTCTTC.

Only one count was recorded for this clone. This chain connects TRBV7-3 to TRBJ2-7; D uncertain. In germline, CDR1 is SGHTA, CDR2 FQGTGA. Trimming left V 5 bases short and J 1 base short, with 15 bases between. The CDR3 is 15 amino acids. CDR3 nucleotide sequence: TGTGCCAGCAGCCCGTTCGGACGTGCATCCTACGAGCAGTACTTC. This sequence encodes CASSPFGRASYEQYF.

The chain joins TRBV20-1 to TRBJ1-1; D ambiguous. V was pared by 3 bases and J by 6 bases, with 8 bases between. Germline values: CDR1 DFQATT, CDR2 SNEGSKA (reference sequence). The CDR3 has 11 amino acids. The CDR3 nucleotides read TGCAGTGCTAGCCGAATGGCTGAAGCTTTCTTT. Protein product: CSASRMAEAFF.

The rearrangement links TRBV6-5 to TRBJ1-6, with TRBD1 as a possible D gene (6 bases). CDR3 length equals 14 residues. The V gene lost 4 bases and the J gene lost 5 bases, with 9 bases spanning the gap. CDR1 MNHEY and CDR2 SVGAGI come from the germline V gene. The CDR3, as DNA: TGTGCCAGCAGTTTAGGGGGTAATAATTCACCCCTCCACTTT. This gives the protein CASSLGGNNSPLHF.

The J gene is TRBJ1-1, the V gene TRBV7-3, with 9 nucleotides matching TRBD1. The CDR3 spans 15 residues. After removal of 4 bases from V and 4 bases from J, the junction contained 7 bases not matched to a gene. Germline V gene sequence: CDR1 SGHTA, CDR2 FQGTGA. The CDR3 sequence is CASSSQQGAGTEAFF. The CDR3 nucleotides read TGTGCCAGCAGCTCCCAACAGGGGGCAGGCACTGAAGCTTTCTTT.

V is TRBV18 and J is TRBJ2-2; 8 bases align to TRBD1. The CDR3 covers 17 residues. Germline V gives CDR1 KGHSH, CDR2 LQKENI. V shed 1 base and J 5 bases; nucleotides not matched to a gene: 9. The CDR3 loop is CASSPRQGQGATGELFF. DNA for the CDR3: TGTGCCAGCTCACCACGACAAGGACAGGGAGCAACCGGGGAGCTGTTTTTT.